This is a list of T cell receptor beta chains from one sample in a study of T cells in Graves' hyperthyroidism and ophthalmopathy. TCRdb passed the multiplex PCR reads through MiXCR, listing each CDR3 protein once. The table includes 500,000 to 650,000 distinct CDR3 sequences, 13% to 15% detected once. Sequenced sample: blood. The receptors stem from a woman between 40 and 50 years old with Graves' hyperthyroidism. The CDR3 runs from the conserved cysteine through the conserved F or W. The D gene is left open where the match is weak. Clone size is not always given. Where it is, it says once, few, many or a class for expanded clones.

.	TRBV2	many	TRBJ2-3	CASNLARSTDTQYF	TGTGCCAGCAACCTAGCGCGTAGCACAGATACGCAGTATTTT
TRBD2	TRBV4-1	many	TRBJ2-7	CASSETSGRSYEQYF	TGCGCCAGCAGCGAGACTAGCGGGAGGTCCTACGAGCAGTACTTC
.	TRBV20-1	few	TRBJ1-6	CSAGPQANSPLHF	TGCAGTGCTGGACCCCAGGCCAATTCACCCCTCCACTTT
TRBD1	TRBV11-1	many	TRBJ1-1	CASSLEGTGFMNTEAFF	TGTGCCAGCAGCTTAGAAGGGACAGGGTTCATGAACACTGAAGCTTTCTTT
.	TRBV29-1	.	TRBJ2-7	CSVEDNQSYEQYF	TGCAGCGTTGAAGATAACCAGAGTTACGAGCAGTACTTC
.	TRBV5-6	.	TRBJ2-7	CASSLASVGSAYEQYF	TGTGCCAGCAGCTTGGCCTCGGTTGGGTCAGCCTACGAGCAGTACTTC
.	TRBV4-2	.	TRBJ2-1	CASSHHLAIEQFF	TGTGCCAGCAGCCACCACCTAGCGATAGAGCAGTTCTTC
TRBD2	TRBV4-1	.	TRBJ2-3	CASSLSGSGFGADTQYF	TGCGCCAGCAGCCTAAGCGGGAGTGGTTTCGGCGCAGATACGCAGTATTTT
TRBD1	TRBV29-1	many	TRBJ2-1	CSVLVRGPYNEQFF	TGCAGCGTTCTAGTCAGGGGGCCCTACAATGAGCAGTTCTTC
.	TRBV28	.	TRBJ2-5	CASSPPLGGFQETQYF	TGTGCCAGCAGCCCACCGCTCGGGGGATTTCAAGAGACCCAGTACTTC
.	TRBV28	many	TRBJ2-5	CASSLGRAAGYF	TGTGCCAGCAGTTTGGGCAGGGCGGCTGGGTACTTC
TRBD2	TRBV7-8	many	TRBJ2-5	CASSLASAASGKETQYF	TGTGCCAGCAGCTTAGCGTCAGCTGCTAGCGGAAAAGAGACCCAGTACTTC
TRBD1	TRBV3-1	many	TRBJ1-1	CASETGGTNTEAFF	TGTGCCAGCGAGACAGGGGGGACAAACACTGAAGCTTTCTTT
TRBD2	TRBV15	once	TRBJ2-1	CATSRDGWTSGSSGEQFF	TGTGCCACCAGCAGAGATGGGTGGACTAGCGGGAGTTCGGGTGAGCAGTTCTTC
.	TRBV28	many	TRBJ1-2	CASTLGVSYGYTF	TGTGCCAGCACCCTCGGGGTTAGCTATGGCTACACCTTC
.	TRBV6-1	many	TRBJ1-6	CATSEAATRSPLHF	TGTGCCACCTCCGAGGCAGCTACCCGTTCACCCCTCCACTTT
.	TRBV6-1	.	TRBJ1-5	CASSSRQALPQHF	TGTGCCAGCAGCTCCCGACAGGCCTTACCCCAGCATTTT
.	TRBV30	many	TRBJ2-2	CAWSVSGATGELFF	TGTGCCTGGAGTGTATCAGGAGCCACCGGGGAGCTGTTTTTT
TRBD1	TRBV2	many	TRBJ2-1	CASRTRNRGSYNEQFF	TGTGCCAGCAGGACAAGGAACAGGGGATCCTACAATGAGCAGTTCTTC
TRBD2	TRBV12-3/TRBV12-4	many	TRBJ2-5	CASSFGGSRQETQYF	TGTGCCAGCAGTTTTGGCGGGAGTAGACAAGAGACCCAGTACTTC
.	TRBV5-6	many	TRBJ2-5	CASGIQETQYF	TGTGCCAGCGGTATACAAGAGACCCAGTACTTC
.	TRBV5-6	many	TRBJ1-1	CASSFRINTEAFF	TGTGCCAGCAGCTTCCGCATTAACACTGAAGCTTTCTTT
TRBD1	TRBV15	.	TRBJ1-1	CATSRRTGENTEAFF	TGTGCCACCAGCCGCCGGACAGGGGAAAACACTGAAGCTTTCTTT
.	TRBV11-2	many	TRBJ2-7	CASSTEQTYEQYF	TGTGCCAGCAGCACCGAGCAAACCTACGAGCAGTACTTC
TRBD2	TRBV28	.	TRBJ2-5	CASRGLAGVQEIQYF	TGTGCCAGCAGGGGACTAGCGGGAGTTCAAGAGATCCAGTACTTC
TRBD2	TRBV6-1	many	TRBJ2-7	CASSTTSGSTYEQYF	TGTGCCAGCAGCACCACTAGCGGGAGTACGTACGAGCAGTACTTC
TRBD1	TRBV10-3	many	TRBJ1-2	CAISEKGQGGGYTF	TGTGCCATCAGTGAGAAGGGACAGGGAGGAGGCTACACCTTC
TRBD1	TRBV11-2	few	TRBJ2-5	CASSFNPGGGRETQYF	TGTGCCAGCAGCTTCAATCCAGGGGGCGGGCGAGAGACCCAGTACTTC
TRBD2	TRBV28	many	TRBJ2-2	CASRSGGSGELFF	TGTGCCAGCAGATCGGGAGGGTCCGGGGAGCTGTTTTTT
TRBD1	TRBV6-2/TRBV6-3	few	TRBJ2-7	CASTTSSGTAWGYEQYF	TGTGCCAGCACGACCTCCTCCGGGACAGCGTGGGGATACGAGCAGTACTTC
.	TRBV2	many	TRBJ2-5	CASSENFWETQYF	TGTGCCAGCAGTGAAAACTTCTGGGAGACCCAGTACTTC